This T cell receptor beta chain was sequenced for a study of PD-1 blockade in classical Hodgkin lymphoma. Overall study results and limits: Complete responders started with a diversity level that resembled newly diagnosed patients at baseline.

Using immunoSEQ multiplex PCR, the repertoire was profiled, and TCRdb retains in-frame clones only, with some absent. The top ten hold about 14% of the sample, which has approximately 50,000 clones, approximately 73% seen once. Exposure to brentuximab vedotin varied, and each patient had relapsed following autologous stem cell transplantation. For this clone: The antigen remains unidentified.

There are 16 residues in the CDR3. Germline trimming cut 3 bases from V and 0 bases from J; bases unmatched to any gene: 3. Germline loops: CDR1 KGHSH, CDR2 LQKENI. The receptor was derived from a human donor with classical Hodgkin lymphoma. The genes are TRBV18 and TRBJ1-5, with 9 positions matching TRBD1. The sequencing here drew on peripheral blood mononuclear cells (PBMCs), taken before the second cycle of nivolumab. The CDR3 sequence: CASSPTGGSSNQPQHF. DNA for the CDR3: TGTGCCAGCTCACCGACAGGGGGAAGTAGCAATCAGCCCCAGCATTTT.